This T cell receptor beta chain was observed in a study of cytomegalovirus exposure and HLA in healthy donors. The PCR was carried out with 60 Vbeta primers and 13 Jbeta primers. Profiled with immunoSEQ multiplex PCR; TCRdb holds only in-frame clones, not every one. The sample records 200,000 to 250,000 clones, 82% being singletons. Concerning this clone: This same CDR3 is encoded by further DNA sequences in the sample.

The clonotype originates from a woman in her thirties or forties in good health and CMV-seropositive. The material sequenced was PBMCs.

CDR3 sequence: CASSYSIRGNQPQHF. CDR3 nucleotides: TGTGCCAGCAGTTACTCGATCCGGGGTAATCAGCCCCAGCATTTT. The J gene is TRBJ1-5, the V gene TRBV6-5; D is undetermined. Trimming took 0 bases from V and 4 from J, leaving 10 bases between them. Germline V gene lookup returns CDR1 MNHEY and CDR2 SVGAGI. The CDR3 is 15 amino acids.